This T cell receptor beta chain originates from a study of tumor-infiltrating lymphocytes in glioblastoma multiforme (dated by TCRdb to the late 2010s). For the wider study: The study tested whether intratumoral genomic heterogeneity fosters TIL diversity by jointly investigating somatic mutations, TIL diversity and immune response activity. The full study reports these points: RNA-based TCR sequencing may distort clone frequencies because T cells carry unequal numbers of TCR transcripts. Generalizability is limited because the TCR and somatic mutation analysis included only one glioblastoma patient. T cells were not sorted into functional subsets, and such sorting was noted by the authors as a future improvement.

The CDR3 covers 13 residues, taking in both the cysteine and the phenylalanine. Just CDR3 DNA is preserved here, 39 bases in frame from base 1. CDR1 is given as SGHNT and CDR2 as YENEEA, both from the germline V gene. Using a modified ARM-PCR protocol with multiple V-beta primers and a C-beta primer, the team built TCRB libraries from RNA through three nested multiplex PCR rounds. TCRB-specific cDNA was synthesized from 0.5 ug total RNA with ProtoScript II Reverse Transcriptase and a C-beta primer. No unique molecular identifiers were described for the TCRB libraries. In the third PCR, barcodes and adapters were added over 25 cycles using Deep VentR (exo-) polymerase, and bands of 250-500 bp were then gel purified. An Illumina HiSeq 2500 was used to sequence the TCRB libraries with 250 bp paired-end reads. From the authors' description of their analysis: Reads were cleaned with Trimmomatic, merged with FLASH, assigned V, D and J segments with MiGEC, and analyzed with VDJtools. VDJtools was used to calculate the Shannon-Wiener diversity index, which quantified repertoire diversity. TCRdb passed the public sequencing reads through fastp at Q25 and MiXCR, retaining productive beta sequences. All rows with the same CDR3 protein become a single entry with the most common DNA and genes. These V and J calls are TCRdb output, not the study's own analysis. The sample table records 20,000 or so distinct CDR3 sequences; around 72% of these occur just once. The ten top clones hold about 20% of the sample.

Total RNA was isolated from peripheral blood mononuclear cells with TRIzol reagent and was purified using the RNeasy kit. All RNA had OD 260/280 ratios above 1.9 and RNA integrity numbers above 6.5. In its sample, this clonotype was seen once. Its antigen remains undetermined. At one end the junction does not follow the germline gene, possibly because of a read error. The sequencing input was peripheral blood. The chain uses TRBV11-3 and TRBJ2-1, with 9 bases aligning to TRBD2. The receptor was isolated from a male donor with glioblastoma. The CDR3 protein: CASSSMREGEQSF. DNA sequence: TGTGCCAGCAGCTCAATGCGGGAGGGTGAGCAGTCCTTC.